The 23 T cell receptor beta chains below come from one sample, sequenced in a study of vaccination and CD4 T cells after COVID-19. No antigens are known for them. The study sequenced cultured CD4+ T cell DNA using the Oncomine TCR Beta short-read assay. TCRdb independently ran MiXCR on the PCR reads; one entry per CDR3 protein. This table has tens of thousands of distinct CDR3 sequences, roughly two fifths appearing once. Treatment denoted: approximately nine-day PBMC culture with coronavirus spike peptide pools or control peptides (ViraFEST assay). Sample: CD4+ T cells from blood, cultured in vitro. Every receptor here comes from a human donor who had recovered from COVID-19.

The chain is built from TRBV6-1 and TRBJ1-2; D perhaps matches TRBD1 (5 bases). Trimming left V 4 bases short and J 2 bases short, with 5 bases between. This CDR3 region has 12 residues. The germline gives CDR1 MNHNS, CDR2 SASEGT. DNA of the CDR3: TGTGCCAGCAGTGCAGGGAACTATGGCTACACCTTC. Translating gives CASSAGNYGYTF.

This clonotype was counted only a few times. The chain joins TRBV6-1 to TRBJ1-1; 7 bases match TRBD1. Germline CDR1 and CDR2: MNHNS and SASEGT. V was clipped by 5 bases and J by 5 bases; unmatched bases: 14. The CDR3 runs 16 residues. CDR3 bases: TGTGCCAGCAGTATTTCTATGGACAGGTCCATGACTGAAGCTTTCTTT. Protein sequence: CASSISMDRSMTEAFF.

This clonotype showed up just a few times. The rearrangement uses TRBV7-2 and TRBJ1-6; 9 nucleotides line up with TRBD1. Unmatched junction bases numbered 7, after V lost 1 base and J lost 9 bases. This CDR3 has 16 residues. Germline CDR1 SGHTA, CDR2 FQGNSA. The CDR3 sequence is CASSLVGDRATSPLHF. The CDR3 coding sequence is TGTGCCAGCAGCTTAGTTGGGGACAGGGCTACTTCACCCCTCCACTTT.

The chain couples TRBV10-3 to TRBJ2-3, with 9 bases identical to TRBD1. Unmatched junction bases numbered 13, after V lost 4 bases and J lost 2 bases. The CDR3 extends over 18 amino acids. Germline CDR1 and CDR2: ENHRY and SYGVKD. The CDR3 DNA follows: TGTGCCATCAGTGGGAGGGGGGGACAGGGAAAGACCACAGATACGCAGTATTTT. It specifies CAISGRGGQGKTTDTQYF.

V usage is TRBV5-1 and J usage is TRBJ2-2; a possible D gene is TRBD1 (6 bases). V lost 4 bases and J 6 bases, leaving 22 bases between the germline ends. This CDR3 is built from 17 residues. Looked up from germline, CDR1 is SGHRS and CDR2 is YFSETQ. This CDR3 reads CASSGDIDEFGSGELFF. The CDR3 DNA reads as TGCGCCAGCAGCGGGGACATCGACGAGTTTGGGTCCGGGGAGCTGTTTTTT.

V gene TRBV30 combines with J gene TRBJ2-4; D unresolved. The CDR3 has 15 residues. The germline V gene encodes CDR1 GTSNPN and CDR2 SVGIG (reference sequence). Trimming removed 0 bases from V and 0 bases from J, with 9 bases in between. This CDR3 is CAWSVDGLAKNIQYF. The CDR3 DNA reads as TGTGCCTGGAGTGTAGACGGGCTAGCCAAAAACATTCAGTACTTC.

The rearrangement joins TRBV6-5 to TRBJ2-1, with D maybe TRBD1 (7 bases). Per germline, CDR1 MNHEY and CDR2 SVGAGI. Trimming stripped 2 bases from V and 3 bases from J, with 14 bases between. The CDR3 has 16 residues. The CDR3 coding sequence is TGTGCCAGCAGTTACCAGGGGGGCCCTATCTACAATGAGCAGTTCTTC. It encodes CASSYQGGPIYNEQFF.

This chain connects TRBV21-1 to TRBJ2-3; the table calls TRBD1, which could not be checked here. TRBV21-1 has pseudogene status. The CDR3 has 15 residues. Here the CDR3 reads CASSKGTGLTDTQYF. The CDR3 nucleotides are TGTGCCAGCAGCAAAGGGACAGGCCTAACAGATACGCAGTATTTT.

The chain carries TRBV10-3 and TRBJ1-2; D uncertain. The CDR3 spans 15 residues. Germline-derived CDR1 and CDR2 are ENHRY and SYGVKD. V was clipped by 0 bases and J by 5 bases, with 13 bases between them. CDR3 DNA sequence: TGTGCCATCAGTGAGTCGCTGGGGTTGAAATATGGCTACACCTTC. This translates into CAISESLGLKYGYTF.

V usage is TRBV11-2 and J usage is TRBJ2-7; TRBD1 matches at 8 bases. This CDR3 is built from 14 residues. From germline, CDR1 is SGHAT and CDR2 FQNNGV. Trimming cost V 4 bases and J 3 bases; bases outside gene matches: 5. DNA of the CDR3: TGTGCCAGCAGCTCCCGGACAGGGAACTACGAGCAGTACTTC. Its translation is CASSSRTGNYEQYF.

This rearrangement joins TRBV20-1 to TRBJ2-3; TRBD2 agrees at 12 bases. Germline V gene sequence: CDR1 DFQATT, CDR2 SNEGSKA (reference sequence). The CDR3 runs to 15 residues. J gave up 9 bases and V 1 base, and 8 bases lay outside the gene matches. Here the CDR3 DNA reads TGCAGTGCTAGAGGTCTAGCGGGAGGGAGGGGGACGCAGTATTTT. It encodes CSARGLAGGRGTQYF.

V usage is TRBV24-1 and J usage is TRBJ1-5; maybe TRBD1 (6 bases). This CDR3 is built from 13 residues. Trimming shortened V by 3 bases and J by 7 bases, and 9 bases separated the two germline ends. In germline, CDR1 is KGHDR, CDR2 SFDVKD. The CDR3 coding sequence is TGTGCCACCAGTGATACAGGGTACCAGCCCCAGCATTTT. Its translation is CATSDTGYQPQHF.

CDR3 bases: TGCGCCAGCAGCCAAGACGTCTTACTAGCGGGAGGCCCGGGGGAGGAGACCCAGTACTTC. This codes for CASSQDVLLAGGPGEETQYF. The chain uses TRBV4-1 and TRBJ2-5; 12 bases fit TRBD2. The CDR3 has 20 residues. Losses at the gene ends were 0 bases for V and 5 bases for J; bases not matched to a gene: 16. Germline V gene sequence: CDR1 MGHRA, CDR2 YSYEKL.

This clonotype turned up a few times. This chain connects TRBV6-1 to TRBJ2-7; TRBD1 matches 9 bases. CDR1 is MNHNS and CDR2 is SASEGT in the germline V gene. The CDR3 extends over 15 amino acids. V was clipped by 2 bases and J by 3 bases; unmatched bases: 5. The DNA for the CDR3 is TGTGCCAGCAGTGAAACCGGGACAGGGAGCTACGAGCAGTACTTC. This encodes CASSETGTGSYEQYF.

The V call is TRBV6-2 or TRBV6-3, the J call TRBJ2-3; 9 nucleotides align to TRBD2. The CDR3 has 15 amino acids. Trimming took 7 bases from V and 4 from J; bases not matched to a gene: 9. Germline-derived CDR1 and CDR2 are MNHEY and SVGEGT. The CDR3 bases are TGTGCCAGCAAGGGAGCTAGCGGGGACTCAGATACGCAGTATTTT. This translates into CASKGASGDSDTQYF.

The chain recombines TRBV11-2 with TRBJ2-4; D gene unclear. Per germline, CDR1 SGHAT and CDR2 FQNNGV. This CDR3 has 12 residues. Trimming stripped 7 bases from V and 8 bases from J, with 12 bases between. The CDR3 nucleotides read TGTGCCAGCATTCTGAAATCGGACATTCAGTACTTC. Its translation is CASILKSDIQYF.

The chain couples TRBV29-1 to TRBJ1-2; D ambiguous. This CDR3 is 13 amino acids long. From germline, CDR1 is SQVTM and CDR2 ANQGSEA. Trimming stripped 0 bases from V and 6 bases from J, with 11 bases between. Here the CDR3 reads CSVEEGGFDGYTF. In DNA form, the CDR3 reads TGCAGCGTTGAAGAAGGAGGGTTTGATGGCTACACCTTC. Combining the CDR3 with reference TRBV29-1 and TRBJ1-2 gives the whole variable domain SAVISQKPSRDICQRGTSLTIQCQVDSQVTMMFWYRQQPGQSLTLIATANQGSEATYESGFVIDKFPISRPNLTFSTLTVSNMSPEDSSIYLCSVEEGGFDGYTFGSGTRLTVV.

The sample holds a few counts of this clonotype. J is TRBJ2-3 and V is TRBV27; D not resolved. The germline gives CDR1 MNHEY, CDR2 SMNVEV (reference sequence). The V end lost 6 bases, the J end lost 1 base, and 17 bases lay between the germline ends. There are 16 residues in the CDR3. The CDR3 sequence: CASRKTLGSGTDTQYF. CDR3 coding DNA: TGTGCCAGCAGGAAGACGTTGGGGTCCGGCACAGATACGCAGTATTTT.

The chain has TRBV6-2 or TRBV6-3 and TRBJ2-3; 7 bases are shared with TRBD1. CDR1 is MNHEY and CDR2 is SVGEGT in the germline V gene. The CDR3 runs 14 residues. V shed 6 bases, J shed 0 bases, and the junction held 3 bases outside the gene matches. The CDR3 loop is CASSRQGSTDTQYF. For the CDR3, the DNA is TGTGCCAGCAGCCGACAGGGAAGCACAGATACGCAGTATTTT.

V gene TRBV6-5 combines with J gene TRBJ1-5, with 10 bases that match TRBD1. V dropped 0 bases and J dropped 4; count of bases not matched to a gene: 3. The germline V gene encodes CDR1 MNHEY and CDR2 SVGAGI. This CDR3 is 16 amino acids long. This CDR3 reads CASSYSGDRGNQPQHF. The CDR3 nucleotides read TGTGCCAGCAGTTACTCTGGGGACAGGGGTAATCAGCCCCAGCATTTT.

V gene TRBV7-9 combines with J gene TRBJ2-1; 8 bases are a match to TRBD2. Germline lookup yields CDR1 SEHNR and CDR2 FQNEAQ (reference sequence). V was pared by 1 base and J by 15 bases, with 8 bases of the junction left unmatched. The CDR3 sequence is 13 residues long. CDR3 sequence (DNA): TGTGCCAGCAGCTTAGAAACGGGAGGGCCTCGGTTCTTC. It encodes CASSLETGGPRFF.

A few counts support this clonotype. J is TRBJ1-2 and V is TRBV20-1, with a tentative D call TRBD1 (5 bases). Trimming shortened V by 3 bases and J by 4 bases, and 15 bases separated the two germline ends. The CDR3 length is 14 residues. Per germline, CDR1 DFQATT and CDR2 SNEGSKA (reference sequence). This CDR3 reads CSASTGGSSYGYTF. The CDR3 DNA is TGCAGTGCTAGTACAGGAGGCAGTAGCTATGGCTACACCTTC.

This clonotype was seen a handful of times. The chain has TRBV25-1 and TRBJ1-6; TRBD1 matches 7 bases. This CDR3 has 15 residues. Germline CDR1 reads MGHDK; CDR2 reads SYGVNS. Trimming at V came to 1 base and at J to 7 bases, leaving 4 bases not matched to a gene. CDR3 protein: CASSELGTANSPLHF. DNA of the CDR3: TGTGCCAGCAGTGAATTAGGGACAGCGAATTCACCCCTCCACTTT.